This T cell receptor (beta chain) comes out of a study of liver allograft versus peripheral blood T cells. Study details: The authors compared T cell receptor repertoires in transplanted livers with recipients' peripheral blood repertoires.

This clonotype qualifies as large (0.1 to 1%). TCRdb analysed the reads with MiXCR anew, one entry per CDR3 protein. The sample has about 2,600 distinct CDR3 sequences; approximately 20% are singletons. The receptor's source is a human patient who had a liver transplant. Some T cells may trace back to the graft donor.

In DNA, the CDR3 is TGTGCCAGCAGCCGAGCGGGGGGAGAGACCGGGGAGCTGTTTTTT. Translating gives CASSRAGGETGELFF. This chain joins TRBV6-2 or TRBV6-3 and TRBJ2-2; 9 positions match TRBD2. The CDR3 runs to 15 residues. CDR1 and CDR2 (germline): MNHEY, SVGEGT. V shed 6 bases, J shed 5 bases, and the junction held 7 bases outside the gene matches.